The present entry profiles one TCR beta chain with its context. The sample originates from a study of control samples from healthy donors and cancer patients. Produced via immunoSEQ multiplex PCR; TCRdb's table is partial and in-frame only. The repertoire holds over 75,000 clones, with 75% to 95% as singletons. Trimming cost V 5 bases and J 4 bases, with 14 bases left between them. Germline CDR1 reads MDHEN; CDR2 reads SYDVKM. The CDR3 extends over 14 amino acids. This sequence originates from a man under 40 in good health. The genes are TRBV28 and TRBJ2-5, with D perhaps matching TRBD1 or TRBD2 (5 bases each). Sequencing was done on a sample of blood. The chain's CDR3 is CASSPGTYGETQYF. The CDR3 bases are TGTGCCAGCAGTCCAGGGACGTACGGAGAGACCCAGTACTTC.